The rows below give T cell receptor beta chains drawn from one sample of a study of blood T cell repertoires in COVID-19. Clones were read by immunoSEQ multiplex PCR, and TCRdb kept only the in-frame ones, dropping some. The sample records over 55,000 clones, roughly 84% being singletons. The material sequenced was peripheral blood. The receptors here all came from a man aged 50 to 59 with active COVID-19. CDR3s include the opening cysteine and the closing phenylalanine or tryptophan. A D gene is named only where the DNA matches it firmly. Not all rows give a size; the values are once, few, many and, for expanded clones, a class.

j_call	clone_size	d_call	v_call	cdr3_aa	cdr3_nt
TRBJ2-2	NA	NA	TRBV15	CATGLDGATGELFF	TGTGCCACCGGGTTGGATGGGGCAACCGGGGAGCTGTTTTTT
TRBJ1-5	NA	NA	TRBV4-3	CASSQDLAAYSNQPQHF	TGCGCCAGCAGCCAAGATCTGGCAGCGTATAGCAATCAGCCCCAGCATTTT
TRBJ2-7	NA	TRBD2	TRBV2	CATDLAGEQYF	TGTGCCACGGACCTAGCGGGAGAGCAGTACTTC
TRBJ2-3	NA	TRBD1	TRBV16	CASSQLWDVGQGKKRERTDTQYF	TGTGCCAGCAGCCAACTATGGGATGTTGGACAGGGGAAGAAACGGGAGCGGACAGATACGCAGTATTTT
TRBJ1-5	NA	NA	TRBV7-8	CASSFPPGGNQPQHF	TGTGCCAGCAGCTTCCCTCCAGGGGGCAATCAGCCCCAGCATTTT
TRBJ1-1	NA	TRBD1	TRBV30	CAWSVMDRGRAFF	TGTGCCTGGAGTGTGATGGACAGGGGTCGGGCTTTCTTT
TRBJ2-7	NA	NA	TRBV9	CASSVEEGPYEQYF	TGTGCCAGCAGCGTAGAAGAGGGTCCCTACGAGCAGTACTTC
TRBJ2-7	NA	TRBD2	TRBV6-2/TRBV6-3	CASSYTLGEGDTYEQYF	TGTGCCAGCAGTTACACCCTCGGGGAGGGTGATACGTATGAGCAGTACTTC
TRBJ1-2	NA	TRBD1	TRBV6-5	CASSQLTGTYDYTF	TGTGCCAGCAGCCAACTGACAGGGACCTATGACTACACCTTC
TRBJ2-1	NA	TRBD2	TRBV25-1	CASSDPGTSQKEQFF	TGTGCCAGCAGTGACCCCGGGACTAGCCAGAAGGAGCAGTTCTTC
TRBJ1-2	NA	TRBD1	TRBV7-9	CASSLAPGQGRDGYTF	TGTGCCAGCAGCTTGGCCCCGGGACAGGGGAGAGATGGCTACACCTTC
TRBJ1-6	NA	NA	TRBV5-8	CASERGGNSPLHF	TGTGCCAGCGAACGGGGGGGGAATTCACCCCTCCACTTT
TRBJ2-7	NA	NA	TRBV30	CAWSVSDYPGEQYF	TGTGCCTGGAGTGTATCCGACTACCCGGGAGAGCAGTACTTC
TRBJ1-1	NA	NA	TRBV7-2	CASTATGRNTEAFF	TGTGCCAGCACCGCAACAGGGAGGAACACTGAAGCTTTCTTT
TRBJ2-7	once	TRBD2	TRBV3-1/TRBV3-2	CASSQSGSSYEQYF	TGTGCCAGCAGCCAAAGCGGGAGCTCCTACGAGCAGTACTTC
TRBJ2-1	once	NA	TRBV7-2	CASSLGASNEQFF	TGTGCCAGCAGCTTAGGCGCTAGCAATGAGCAGTTCTTC
TRBJ1-2	NA	TRBD1	TRBV6-5	CASGLTGGNGYTF	TGTGCCAGCGGGCTGACAGGGGGCAATGGCTACACCTTC
TRBJ2-2	NA	NA	TRBV25-1	CASSRSVPGELFF	TGTGCCAGCAGCCGAAGCGTCCCCGGGGAGCTGTTTTTT
TRBJ2-2	NA	NA	TRBV7-9	CAGQGSVHGTGELFF	TGTGCGGGGCAAGGCTCAGTTCATGGCACCGGGGAGCTGTTTTTT
TRBJ2-1	NA	NA	TRBV27	CASSNTGTEQFF	TGTGCCAGCAGCAATACCGGGACAGAGCAGTTCTTC
TRBJ1-5	NA	NA	TRBV5-6	CASSSYSRQLNQPQHF	TGTGCCAGCAGCTCCTACAGTCGACAGCTCAATCAGCCCCAGCATTTT
TRBJ1-2	NA	TRBD1	TRBV7-6	CASSLEWDSGSGYTF	TGTGCCAGCAGCTTAGAGTGGGACAGTGGCAGTGGCTACACCTTC
TRBJ2-5	NA	NA	TRBV7-9	CASSLEGVETQYF	TGTGCCAGCAGCTTAGAGGGGGTCGAGACCCAGTACTTC
TRBJ1-5	NA	NA	TRBV21-1	CASSPRRAGAHQPQHF	TGTGCCAGCAGCCCCCGGCGGGCAGGGGCACATCAGCCCCAGCATTTT
TRBJ1-1	NA	NA	TRBV6-2/TRBV6-3	CASSYPLGGGKPEAFF	TGTGCCAGCAGTTACCCCTTGGGTGGGGGGAAACCTGAAGCTTTCTTT
TRBJ1-3	NA	NA	TRBV2	CASSDGGGGNTIYF	TGTGCCAGCAGTGACGGGGGAGGTGGAAACACCATATATTTT
TRBJ1-1	NA	NA	TRBV7-8	CASSLARSSAEAFF	TGTGCCAGCAGCTTAGCACGTTCATCGGCTGAAGCTTTCTTT
TRBJ2-1	NA	NA	TRBV18	CASSGGGNEQFF	TGTGCCAGCTCCGGCGGAGGCAATGAGCAGTTCTTC
TRBJ2-3	NA	NA	TRBV12-3/TRBV12-4	CASRTQGDTQYF	TGTGCCAGCAGGACACAGGGAGATACGCAGTATTTT
TRBJ1-2	NA	NA	TRBV19	CASSSRAGSNYGYTF	TGTGCCAGTAGTTCCCGGGCCGGGAGTAACTATGGCTACACCTTC
TRBJ1-1	NA	TRBD1	TRBV9	CASSAGTVTEAFF	TGTGCCAGCAGCGCCGGGACAGTCACTGAAGCTTTCTTT
TRBJ2-3	NA	TRBD2	TRBV7-2	CASSSTSGGFYTQYF	TGTGCCAGCAGCTCGACTAGCGGGGGATTCTATACGCAGTATTTT
TRBJ1-1	NA	NA	TRBV7-6	CASSEEPGAPTAFF	TGTGCCAGCAGCGAAGAACCAGGGGCCCCCACGGCTTTCTTT
TRBJ1-2	NA	NA	TRBV15	CATSRDVGASRGYTF	TGTGCCACCAGCAGAGACGTAGGGGCGTCTCGGGGCTACACCTTC
TRBJ2-7	NA	NA	TRBV3-1/TRBV3-2	CASSQVGRLGARQYF	TGTGCCAGCAGCCAAGTAGGGCGACTAGGGGCTAGGCAGTACTTC
TRBJ2-2	NA	NA	TRBV11-3	CASSLNTGELFF	TGTGCCAGCAGCCTGAACACCGGGGAGCTGTTTTTT
TRBJ2-2	NA	TRBD2	TRBV24-1	CATGTRRGTGELFF	TGTGCCACCGGGACTAGAAGGGGCACCGGGGAGCTGTTTTTT
TRBJ1-4	NA	TRBD1	TRBV4-1	CASSQAGTGGGVNEKLFF	TGCGCCAGCAGCCAGGCGGGGACAGGGGGCGGCGTTAATGAAAAACTGTTTTTT
TRBJ2-5	NA	TRBD2	TRBV7-2	CASSLGFGGSYETQYF	TGTGCCAGCAGCTTAGGGTTCGGCGGGAGCTATGAGACCCAGTACTTC
TRBJ2-3	NA	NA	TRBV20-1	CSATLRDTQYF	TGCAGTGCTACCCTTAGAGATACGCAGTATTTT
TRBJ1-2	NA	NA	TRBV21-1	CASSKDGRLIANYGYTF	TGTGCCAGCAGCAAAGACGGGAGACTGATAGCTAACTATGGCTACACCTTC
TRBJ2-5	once	TRBD1	TRBV4-1	CASSQGTVQETQYF	TGCGCCAGCAGCCAGGGGACAGTTCAAGAGACCCAGTACTTC
TRBJ1-5	few	NA	TRBV7-2	CASSLEGVSNQPQHF	TGTGCCAGCAGCTTAGAGGGGGTTAGCAATCAGCCCCAGCATTTT
TRBJ2-1	NA	NA	TRBV11-2	CASSLDTTGEQFF	TGTGCCAGCAGCTTAGACACGACTGGGGAGCAGTTCTTC
TRBJ1-4	NA	NA	TRBV3-1/TRBV3-2	CASSQARDRGKLFF	TGTGCCAGCAGCCAAGCGCGGGACCGGGGAAAACTGTTTTTT
TRBJ2-7	NA	TRBD2	TRBV2	CASSGLGGGYSYEQYF	TGTGCCAGCAGTGGGCTCGGGGGGGGTTACTCCTACGAGCAGTACTTC